Below, 11 T cell receptor beta chains from the same sample are listed, as sequenced in a study of cytomegalovirus exposure and HLA in healthy donors. The PCR ran on 60 Vbeta and 13 Jbeta primers. This table comes from immunoSEQ multiplex PCR, and its TCRdb copy is limited to in-frame clones, with some not included. The profile shows 85,000 to 120,000 clones, over 55% of them singletons. The specimen sequenced was PBMCs. These receptor sequences come from a female donor in good health and CMV-seronegative.

The chain couples TRBV28 to TRBJ1-5; weak D call: TRBD1 (5 bases). The length of the CDR3 is 13 residues. Trimming shortened V by 5 bases and J by 5 bases, and 10 bases separated the two germline ends. Germline V CDR1 and CDR2: MDHEN, SYDVKM. The CDR3 DNA is TGTGCCAGCAGTCCCGTAGGGGATCAGCCCCAGCATTTT. It encodes CASSPVGDQPQHF.

The chain recombines TRBV5-4 with TRBJ2-1; a weak D match, TRBD2 (5 bases). V lost 3 bases and J lost 5, with 6 bases in between. Germline assignment: CDR1 SGHNT and CDR2 YYREEE (reference sequence). CDR3 length equals 12 residues. CDR3 bases: TGTGCCAGCAGCTGGGGAGACAATGAGCAGTTCTTC. Amino acid sequence: CASSWGDNEQFF.

A remark on this clone: A read error may produce the germline difference seen at one junction end. The rearrangement links TRBV7-7 to TRBJ2-2, with 13 bases lining up with TRBD2. This CDR3 contains 16 residues. Germline V gives CDR1 SSHAT, CDR2 FNYEAQ (reference sequence). The CDR3 DNA is TGTGCTAGCAGCTTAAGGACTAGCGGGGGCACCGGGGAGCTGTTTTTT. Encoded protein: CASSLRTSGGTGELFF.

The V gene is TRBV18, the J gene TRBJ2-7, with 7 bases lining up with TRBD2. J gave up 6 bases and V 0 bases, and 14 bases lay outside the gene matches. Germline CDR1 reads KGHSH; CDR2 reads LQKENI. This CDR3 is 17 amino acids long. The CDR3 loop is CASSPPGGGAGATEQYF. CDR3 coding DNA: TGTGCCAGCTCACCACCAGGTGGAGGGGCGGGAGCGACCGAGCAGTACTTC.

This clone appeared a few times. J is TRBJ1-1 and V is TRBV4-1; D remains unclear. Deletions cut 2 bases from V and 6 bases from J, with 10 bases between. CDR1 is MGHRA, CDR2 YSYEKL, per germline. The CDR3 has 13 amino acids. The CDR3 bases are TGCGCCAGCAGCCAACCCACGGTTGCTGAAGCTTTCTTT. Translating gives CASSQPTVAEAFF.

The chain uses TRBV9 and TRBJ1-1, with D perhaps TRBD1 (5 bases). Per the germline V gene, CDR1 is SGDLS and CDR2 is YYNGEE. The CDR3 is 14 amino acids. The germline V and J ends were trimmed by 0 bases and 1 base, with 7 bases remaining between them. CDR3 region: CASSVDRTNTEAFF. The CDR3 DNA follows: TGTGCCAGCAGCGTAGACAGGACGAACACTGAAGCTTTCTTT.

This clone showed up just a few times. The rearrangement uses TRBV6-1 and TRBJ2-1; 8 bases fit TRBD2. The V segment lost 0 bases and the J segment 0 bases; nucleotides outside the gene matches: 4. There are 17 residues in the CDR3. The V gene's germline CDR1 is MNHNS and CDR2 SASEGT. CDR3 amino acids: CASSEAGRGVSYNEQFF. The CDR3 coding sequence is TGTGCCAGCAGTGAAGCGGGGCGGGGGGTCTCCTACAATGAGCAGTTCTTC.

V usage is TRBV6-5 and J usage is TRBJ1-2, with D uncertain. The CDR3 is 15 amino acids. V was trimmed by 2 bases and J by 2 bases, leaving 12 bases between them. Germline loops: CDR1 MNHEY, CDR2 SVGAGI. The CDR3, as DNA: TGTGCCAGCAGTTACAGGAGCAACCCGAACTATGGCTACACCTTC. Amino acids: CASSYRSNPNYGYTF.

V gene TRBV18 combines with J gene TRBJ1-1; tentative D call: TRBD1 (5 bases). Trimming shortened V by 0 bases and J by 7 bases, and 15 bases separated the two germline ends. From germline, CDR1 is KGHSH and CDR2 LQKENI. There are 15 residues in the CDR3. This chain's CDR3 is CASSPPGRVMSEAFF. The CDR3 DNA reads TGTGCCAGCTCACCACCCGGCAGGGTAATGAGTGAAGCTTTCTTT.

The genes are TRBV6-6 and TRBJ2-3; no definite D call. Germline V gives CDR1 MNHNY, CDR2 SVGAGI (reference sequence). Trimming removed 4 bases from V and 6 bases from J, with 11 bases in between. This CDR3 is built from 13 residues. The chain's CDR3 is CASSFTYLDTQYF. In DNA form, the CDR3 reads TGTGCCAGCAGTTTTACTTACCTGGATACGCAGTATTTT.

V usage is TRBV6-5 and J usage is TRBJ2-5, with 9 bases matching TRBD2. Germline V gene data show CDR1 as MNHEY and CDR2 as SVGAGI. The CDR3 extends over 15 amino acids. The trim removed 4 bases at V and 3 bases at J, leaving 6 bases unmatched. In DNA, the CDR3 is TGTGCCAGCAGTTCTTTGACTAGCGGAGAAGAGACCCAGTACTTC. Translation gives CASSSLTSGEETQYF.